Presented here are 12 T cell receptor beta chains from one specimen sequenced in a study of CD8 T cells in ankylosing spondylitis. TCRdb analysed the 5' RACE reads with MiXCR anew, one entry per CDR3 protein. The sample includes about 130,000 distinct CDR3 sequences, over 6.5% of them seen just once. The material sequenced was blood, either unsorted or a sorted T cell fraction (not recorded which). The receptors stem from a male donor with ankylosing spondylitis or in good health (not recorded which).

This clonotype was seen repeatedly, ten times or more. This chain connects TRBV5-1 to TRBJ2-1; D assignment may be TRBD1 or TRBD2 (5 bases each). Looked up from germline, CDR1 is SGHRS and CDR2 is YFSETQ. Trimming shortened V by 0 bases and J by 8 bases, and 9 bases separated the two germline ends. There are 13 residues in the CDR3. The CDR3 protein is CASSLGGSDEQFF. The CDR3 nucleotides read TGCGCCAGCAGCTTGGGGGGGAGCGATGAGCAGTTCTTC.

This clonotype has ten or more counts. The chain couples TRBV7-9 to TRBJ2-5; 8 bases agree with TRBD2. The CDR3 loop spans 14 amino acids. The ends lost 3 bases at V and 5 bases at J; junction bases unmatched: 5. Germline V gene lookup returns CDR1 SEHNR and CDR2 FQNEAQ (reference sequence). The CDR3 spells CASSFDGRGETQYF. The CDR3 region has the DNA TGTGCCAGCAGCTTCGACGGGAGGGGGGAGACCCAGTACTTC.

This clonotype was detected many times. The genes are TRBV20-1 and TRBJ1-2; D unclear. Germline V gene sequence: CDR1 DFQATT, CDR2 SNEGSKA (reference sequence). The CDR3 is 13 residues long. V was shortened by 7 bases and J by 0 bases, with 12 bases between the two germline ends. The CDR3 loop reads CSELSPSNYGYTF. The CDR3 DNA reads as TGCAGTGAGTTGTCACCCTCTAACTATGGCTACACCTTC.

This clonotype has a handful of counts. The genes are TRBV5-1 and TRBJ2-3, with TRBD2 identical over 9 bases. V trimming: 4 bases; J trimming: 4 bases; junction bases outside the gene matches: 16. The germline V gene has CDR1 SGHRS and CDR2 YFSETQ. This CDR3 contains 18 residues. DNA for the CDR3: TGCGCCAGCAGCCCCCTAGTAGCGGGAGATGGCGGGGCAGATACGCAGTATTTT. Translating it yields CASSPLVAGDGGADTQYF.

The chain has TRBV25-1 and TRBJ2-2; D may be TRBD1 (6 bases). With 3 bases removed from V and 3 bases from J, the gap between germline ends came to 14 bases. The germline V gene has CDR1 MGHDK and CDR2 SYGVNS. The CDR3 length is 16 residues. The CDR3 region is CASSEQRGSHTGELFF. CDR3 in DNA: TGTGCCAGCAGTGAGCAAAGGGGGTCGCACACCGGGGAGCTGTTTTTT.

This clonotype has ten or more counts. The chain employs TRBV4-3 and TRBJ1-1, with D hard to call. Germline loops: CDR1 LGHNA, CDR2 YSLEER. V lost 1 base and J 0 bases, leaving 12 bases between the germline ends. The CDR3 is made up of 16 amino acids. The CDR3 region is CASSQATTLMNTEAFF. The CDR3 coding sequence is TGCGCCAGCAGCCAAGCGACGACCCTAATGAACACTGAAGCTTTCTTT.

This clonotype was detected many times. The rearrangement links TRBV5-1 to TRBJ1-5, with 7 positions matching TRBD1. The CDR3 runs 15 residues. Trimming took 1 base from V and 11 from J; bases not matched to a gene: 12. CDR1 and CDR2 (germline): SGHRS, YFSETQ. The CDR3 sequence: CASSLLVGGMGAQHF. The CDR3 bases are TGCGCCAGCAGCTTGTTGGTAGGGGGCATGGGGGCCCAGCATTTT.

This clonotype appeared many times. The CDR3 reads CSAKPPSWGPFYTDTQYF. CDR3 nucleotide sequence: TGCAGTGCTAAACCGCCGTCGTGGGGGCCGTTTTACACAGATACGCAGTATTTT. The chain joins TRBV20-1 to TRBJ2-3, with D maybe TRBD1 (6 bases). Trimming took off 4 bases at V and 2 bases at J, with 25 bases between the two ends. CDR1 DFQATT and CDR2 SNEGSKA come from the germline V gene (reference sequence). This CDR3 has 18 residues.

This clonotype has a count of ten or more. This sequence joins TRBV7-2 and TRBJ2-3; TRBD1 matches 8 bases. Germline lookup yields CDR1 SGHTA and CDR2 FQGNSA. The length of the CDR3 is 14 residues. The junction had 3 bases not matched to a gene; V was cut back by 2 bases and J by 5 bases. The CDR3 coding sequence is TGTGCCAGCAGCTTACAGGGGGCGATAGATACGCAGTATTTT. It encodes CASSLQGAIDTQYF.

This clonotype was found many times. The chain has TRBV6-2 or TRBV6-3 and TRBJ2-4; D uncertain. The CDR3 consists of 14 residues. The germline gives CDR1 MNHEY, CDR2 SVGEGT. V lost 2 bases to trimming and J lost 6 bases, with 11 bases between them. This chain's CDR3 is CASSYIGQTNIQYF. The DNA for the CDR3 is TGTGCCAGCAGTTACATAGGTCAAACAAACATTCAGTACTTC.

This clonotype was seen at least ten times. The genes are TRBV7-9 and TRBJ2-1; D uncertain. V lost 8 bases to trimming and J lost 3 bases, with 2 bases between them. CDR1 is SEHNR and CDR2 is FQNEAQ in the germline V gene (reference sequence). The CDR3 has 10 residues. CDR3 amino acids: CASVYNEQFF. CDR3 bases: TGTGCCAGCGTCTACAATGAGCAGTTCTTC.

This clonotype was counted many times. The chain uses TRBV7-8 and TRBJ1-3; 9 bases map to TRBD1. CDR1 and CDR2 from the germline V gene are SGHVS and FQNEAQ. V gave up 1 base and J gave up 2 bases; unmatched junction bases: 6. This CDR3 contains 17 residues. The CDR3 DNA reads as TGTGCCAGCAGCTTAGTAGGGGACAGGGTACCTGGAAACACCATATATTTT. Translation: CASSLVGDRVPGNTIYF.